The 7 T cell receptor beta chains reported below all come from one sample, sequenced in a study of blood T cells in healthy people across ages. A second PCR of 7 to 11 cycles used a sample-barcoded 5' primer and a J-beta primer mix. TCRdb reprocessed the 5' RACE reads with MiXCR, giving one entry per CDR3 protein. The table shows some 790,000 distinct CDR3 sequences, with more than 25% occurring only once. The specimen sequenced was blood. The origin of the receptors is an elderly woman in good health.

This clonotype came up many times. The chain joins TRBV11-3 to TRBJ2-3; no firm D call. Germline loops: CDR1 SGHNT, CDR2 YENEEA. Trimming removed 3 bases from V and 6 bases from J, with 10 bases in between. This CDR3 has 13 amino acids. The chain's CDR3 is CASSFETADTQYF. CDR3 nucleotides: TGTGCCAGCAGCTTCGAAACGGCGGATACGCAGTATTTT.

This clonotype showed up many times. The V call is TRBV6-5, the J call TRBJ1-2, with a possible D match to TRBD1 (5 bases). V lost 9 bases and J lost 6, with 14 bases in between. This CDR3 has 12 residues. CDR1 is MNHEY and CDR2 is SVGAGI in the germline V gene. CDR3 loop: CASTGGVNGYTF. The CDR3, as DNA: TGTGCCAGTACTGGGGGAGTGAATGGCTACACCTTC.

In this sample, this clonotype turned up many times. The CDR3 bases are TGTGCCAGCAAAACCTGCCCGCGCGCAGATACGCAGTATTTT. Translating gives CASKTCPRADTQYF. The J gene is TRBJ2-3, the V gene TRBV12-3 or TRBV12-4; D call uncertain. The CDR3 extends over 14 amino acids. V dropped 7 bases and J dropped 4 bases, with 15 bases sitting between them.

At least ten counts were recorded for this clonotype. The CDR3 loop reads CASSLGAGGQGEQFF. In DNA, the CDR3 is TGTGCCAGCAGCTTAGGAGCGGGGGGGCAAGGTGAGCAGTTCTTC. The V call is TRBV7-2, the J call TRBJ2-1; 10 bases fit TRBD2. V gave up 1 base and J gave up 9 bases; unmatched junction bases: 6. This CDR3 is built from 15 residues. Per germline, CDR1 SGHTA and CDR2 FQGNSA.

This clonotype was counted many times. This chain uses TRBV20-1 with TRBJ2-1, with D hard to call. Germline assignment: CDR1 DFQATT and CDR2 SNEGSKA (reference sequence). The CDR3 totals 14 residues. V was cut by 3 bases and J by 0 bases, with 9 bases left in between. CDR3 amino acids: CSASPRNSYNEQFF. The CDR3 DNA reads TGCAGTGCTAGCCCGCGAAACTCCTACAATGAGCAGTTCTTC.

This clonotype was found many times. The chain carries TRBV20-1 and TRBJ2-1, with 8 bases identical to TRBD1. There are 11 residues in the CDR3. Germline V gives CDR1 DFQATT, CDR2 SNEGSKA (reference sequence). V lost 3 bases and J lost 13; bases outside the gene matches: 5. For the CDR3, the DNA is TGCAGTGCTAGTGGACAGGGTGGACAGTTCTTC. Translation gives CSASGQGGQFF.

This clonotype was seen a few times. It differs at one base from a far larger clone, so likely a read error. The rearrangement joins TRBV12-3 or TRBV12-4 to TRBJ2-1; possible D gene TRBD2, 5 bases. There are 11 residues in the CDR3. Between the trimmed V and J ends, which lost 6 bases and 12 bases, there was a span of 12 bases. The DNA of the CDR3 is TGTGCCAGCAGCCGACGGGATGGGCAGTTCTTC. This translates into CASSRRDGQFF.